This TCR beta chain was captured by sequencing in a study of cytomegalovirus exposure and HLA in healthy donors. Study as a whole: Prior work identified 95 million to 120 million unique TCR beta sequences in around 170 million T cells.

Use of 60 Vbeta and 13 Jbeta primers characterized the PCR. Method: immunoSEQ multiplex PCR; TCRdb's copy keeps in-frame clones and lacks some. The sample has 150,000 to 200,000 clones; approximately 80% are singletons. Whole-study results and caveats: In vitro data verified three CMV-associated chains as specific for CMV antigens. Published work reported that the classifier diagnosed cytomegalovirus status with high specificity and sensitivity. Highly shared sequence variants in one cluster were likely a sequencing artifact.

The CDR3 is 16 residues long. Per the germline V gene, CDR1 is SEHNR and CDR2 is FQNEAQ (reference sequence). Turning to this clone: Its antigen is not known. One end of the junction does not line up with germline, which may come from a read error.

The clonotype was recovered from a woman between 40 and 55 years old in good health and CMV-seropositive. V and J are TRBV7-9 and TRBJ2-2; no firm D call. Input material: PBMCs. For the CDR3, the DNA is TGTTCCAGCAGCTTAGATACAGCTACCTGGGCCGGGGAGCTGTTTTTT. This gives the protein CSSSLDTATWAGELFF. The whole variable domain, remainder taken from reference TRBV7-9 and TRBJ2-2, is DTGVSQNPRHKITKRGQNVTFRCDPISEHNRLYWYRQTLGQGPEFLTYFQNEAQLEKSRLLSDRFSAERPKGSFSTLEIQRTEQGDSAMYLCSSSLDTATWAGELFFGEGSRLTVL.